This T cell receptor beta chain was profiled in a study of blood T cell repertoires in COVID-19. Study details: Researchers got acute and convalescent COVID-19 samples from the United States, Italy and Spain.

The CDR3 runs 15 residues. The ends lost 3 bases at V and 4 bases at J; junction bases unmatched: 4. Per germline, CDR1 GTSNPN and CDR2 SVGIG (reference sequence). Original analysis: How many nucleated cells were present was estimated from reference gene primer amplification. Clones were sequenced by immunoSEQ multiplex PCR, and TCRdb holds only the in-frame ones, with some missing. That table is the source of V, J and clone size, and D and trimming were worked out from the DNA. The sample contains nearly 350,000 clones, around 90% of which appear only once. This clonotype was sampled from a woman younger than 35 who had recovered from COVID-19. Sequencing was carried out using peripheral blood. The chain uses TRBV30 and TRBJ2-1, with 12 positions matching TRBD2. The CDR3 bases are TGTGCCTGGAGCCCCGGGACTAGCGGGTACAATGAGCAGTTCTTC. Translating gives CAWSPGTSGYNEQFF.